Below are 19 T cell receptor beta chains sequenced from a single sample in a study of cytomegalovirus exposure and HLA in healthy donors. In the PCR, 60 Vbeta and 13 Jbeta primers were used. Sequencing used immunoSEQ multiplex PCR; TCRdb keeps in-frame clones, though not all of them. This sample's table reports more than 90,000 clones. The material sequenced was PBMCs. Receptors were obtained from a man aged 35-49 years in good health and CMV-seropositive.

The CDR3 here is CASSLYRAESEQYF. The CDR3 nucleotides are TGTGCCAGCAGTTTATACAGGGCGGAGTCCGAGCAGTACTTC. The chain uses TRBV27 and TRBJ2-7; D might be TRBD1 (6 bases). Trimming took 1 base from V and 6 from J, leaving 13 bases between them. CDR1 and CDR2 from the germline V gene are MNHEY and SMNVEV (reference sequence). This CDR3 has 14 residues.

The J gene is TRBJ2-7, the V gene TRBV11-2, with D possibly matching TRBD2 (5 bases). Trimming took 3 bases from V and 9 from J, leaving 12 bases between them. Germline values: CDR1 SGHAT, CDR2 FQNNGV. The CDR3 spans 12 residues. The CDR3 here is CASSFRGEGQYF. CDR3 in DNA: TGTGCCAGCAGCTTCCGTGGCGAGGGGCAGTACTTC.

The chain combines TRBV23-1 with TRBJ2-7; TRBD1 matches 7 bases. TRBV23-1 carries the ORF label, with uncertain function. V shed 7 bases, J shed 3 bases, and the junction held 12 bases outside the gene matches. This CDR3 comprises 15 residues. The CDR3 is CASIRRGTGDYEQYF. The CDR3 DNA follows: TGCGCCAGCATCCGTAGGGGTACAGGGGACTACGAGCAGTACTTC.

The chain carries TRBV6-1 and TRBJ2-1; D ambiguous. V was cut by 7 bases and J by 8 bases, with 6 bases left in between. This CDR3 is 10 amino acids long. Germline V gene data show CDR1 as MNHNS and CDR2 as SASEGT. Written as DNA, the CDR3 is TGTGCCAGCATTGCGGATGAGCAGTTCTTC. As protein: CASIADEQFF.

The chain employs TRBV28 and TRBJ1-1, with D perhaps matching TRBD1 (5 bases). V was shortened by 11 bases and J by 1 base, with 14 bases between the two germline ends. CDR3 length: 13 residues. Germline CDR1 MDHEN, CDR2 SYDVKM. This CDR3 is CAGRPGTNTEAFF. DNA for the CDR3: TGTGCCGGGAGGCCGGGGACGAACACTGAAGCTTTCTTT. The whole variable domain, remainder taken from reference TRBV28 and TRBJ1-1, is DVKVTQSSRYLVKRTGEKVFLECVQDMDHENMFWYRQDPGLGLRLIYFSYDVKMKEKGDIPEGYSVSREKKERFSLILESASTNQTSMYLCAGRPGTNTEAFFGQGTRLTVV.

The rearrangement joins TRBV11-2 to TRBJ2-2, with TRBD2 matching over 7 bases. V gave up 8 bases and J gave up 2 bases; unmatched junction bases: 8. Per the germline V gene, CDR1 is SGHAT and CDR2 is FQNNGV. This CDR3 region has 15 residues. The DNA of the CDR3 is TGTGCCAGCCCCCCGGCGGGGGTAAACACCGGGGAGCTGTTTTTT. Translating it yields CASPPAGVNTGELFF.

The CDR3 DNA reads TGCAGCGTTGTCCTGACGGGGAACACTGAAGCTTTCTTT. Translation gives CSVVLTGNTEAFF. This sequence joins TRBV29-1 and TRBJ1-1, with D unresolved. The CDR3 loop spans 13 amino acids. Germline CDR1 reads SQVTM; CDR2 reads ANQGSEA. V lost 4 bases to trimming and J lost 1 base, with 10 bases between them.

This clone is classed as large by frequency. The CDR3 sequence: CASSLYPDRFDAEAFF. CDR3 coding DNA: TGTGCCAGCAGCTTGTACCCTGACAGGTTTGACGCTGAAGCTTTCTTT. The chain uses TRBV5-6 and TRBJ1-1, with a possible D match to TRBD1 (6 bases). The V end lost 1 base, the J end lost 6 bases, and 19 bases lay between the germline ends. The CDR3 contains 16 residues. The germline V gene encodes CDR1 SGHDT and CDR2 YYEEEE.

The chain recombines TRBV5-4 with TRBJ2-6, with 7 bases that match TRBD1. Germline values: CDR1 SGHNT, CDR2 YYREEE (reference sequence). The CDR3 has 17 amino acids. Trimming removed 0 bases from V and 3 bases from J; junction bases left unmatched: 6. In DNA form, the CDR3 reads TGTGCCAGCAGCTTGGTTAACAGGGACAGTGGGGCCAACGTCCTGACTTTC. It codes for CASSLVNRDSGANVLTF.

The V call is TRBV7-9, the J call TRBJ1-5; perhaps TRBD1 as D (6 bases). Trimming took 4 bases from V and 0 from J, leaving 10 bases between them. CDR1 SEHNR and CDR2 FQNEAQ come from the germline V gene (reference sequence). The CDR3 runs 15 residues. The CDR3 coding sequence is TGTGCCAGCAGCTCGTCGGACAGTAGCAATCAGCCCCAGCATTTT. This encodes CASSSSDSSNQPQHF.

The J gene is TRBJ2-7, the V gene TRBV21-1; the D call TRBD2 from the table was never checked on the DNA. TRBV21-1 is assigned pseudogene status. The CDR3 covers 15 residues. CDR3 in DNA: TGTGCCAGCCTACCCCCTGAATCCCGCTCCTACGAGCAGTACTTC. Translation gives CASLPPESRSYEQYF.

V usage is TRBV5-6 and J usage is TRBJ2-2; no clear D gene. The CDR3 spans 13 residues. Germline V gene data show CDR1 as SGHDT and CDR2 as YYEEEE. V dropped 4 bases and J dropped 3 bases, with 7 bases sitting between them. The CDR3 nucleotides are TGTGCCAGCAGCCCTACCGACACCGGGGAGCTGTTTTTT. Protein product: CASSPTDTGELFF.

This chain uses TRBV7-8 with TRBJ1-1; TRBD1 agrees at 7 bases. The CDR3 covers 13 residues. CDR1 is SGHVS and CDR2 is FQNEAQ in the germline V gene. Trimming took 5 bases from V and 4 from J; bases not matched to a gene: 4. In nucleotides, the CDR3 is TGTGCCAGCAGCACAAGGGGGCTCACTGAAGCTTTCTTT. As protein: CASSTRGLTEAFF.

The V gene is TRBV29-1, the J gene TRBJ2-7; D is uncertain. The CDR3 is 11 residues long. The germline V and J ends were trimmed by 7 bases and 0 bases, with 7 bases remaining between them. The V gene's germline CDR1 is SQVTM and CDR2 ANQGSEA. The DNA for the CDR3 is TGCAGCGCCTACAGCTCCTACGAGCAGTACTTC. It is translated as CSAYSSYEQYF.

As regards this clone: At the DNA level, this CDR3 is encoded by other sequences in the same sample as well. The chain links TRBV29-1 to TRBJ2-7, with D perhaps matching TRBD1 (5 bases). Trimming cost V 3 bases and J 6 bases, with 18 bases left between them. Germline V CDR1 and CDR2: SQVTM, ANQGSEA. There are 14 residues in the CDR3. CDR3 amino acids: CSVDAGLSPREQYF. CDR3 coding DNA: TGCAGCGTTGATGCAGGGCTCTCCCCTCGCGAGCAGTACTTC.

The chain employs TRBV19 and TRBJ2-2, with D possibly TRBD1 on 5 matching bases. The germline V and J ends were trimmed by 1 base and 6 bases, with 9 bases remaining between them. CDR3 length: 14 amino acids. Looked up from germline, CDR1 is LNHDA and CDR2 is SQIVND (reference sequence). The chain's CDR3 is CASSIGAGSGELFF. The CDR3 DNA follows: TGTGCCAGTAGTATAGGAGCAGGGTCCGGGGAGCTGTTTTTT.

The V gene is TRBV6-1, the J gene TRBJ1-1; D is ambiguous. The CDR3 length is 13 residues. Trimming left V 3 bases short and J 3 bases short, with 8 bases between. The germline V gene has CDR1 MNHNS and CDR2 SASEGT. For the CDR3, the DNA is TGTGCCAGCAGTGATACGAGTCACACTGAAGCTTTCTTT. Its protein is CASSDTSHTEAFF.

The V and J genes are TRBV30 and TRBJ1-5; D gene unclear. V gave up 1 base and J gave up 5 bases, with 6 bases separating them. The CDR3 loop spans 12 amino acids. The germline V gene has CDR1 GTSNPN and CDR2 SVGIG (reference sequence). CDR3 in DNA: TGTGCCTGGAGTGAGAGGTATCAGCCCCAGCATTTT. Protein sequence: CAWSERYQPQHF.

J is TRBJ1-2 and V is TRBV2; D is undetermined. The CDR3 length is 13 residues. V shed 7 bases and J shed 8 bases, with 17 bases lying between them. CDR1 and CDR2 from the germline V gene are SNHLY and FYNNEI. The CDR3, as DNA: TGTGCCAGCATCGAGGATAAAGGAAGCGGCTACACCTTC. Protein sequence: CASIEDKGSGYTF.